One and the same sample provided the 20 T cell receptor beta chains below, sequenced in a study of shared clonotypes between healthy human individuals. Clones were read by immunoSEQ multiplex PCR, and TCRdb kept only the in-frame ones, dropping some. The sample consists of under 600,000 clones, 70% to 80% of them appearing once. The source material was PBMCs. These receptors came from a woman in her thirties or forties in good health. Some clones in this sample may be carry-over from other donors' samples.

This clone was recorded only once. The chain joins TRBV30 to TRBJ2-2, with 7 positions matching TRBD1. With V trimmed by 3 bases and J by 7 bases, 11 bases remained unmatched. The CDR3 totals 15 residues. Germline loops: CDR1 GTSNPN, CDR2 SVGIG (reference sequence). In DNA form, the CDR3 reads TGTGCCTGGAGCCGTGAGGGGGCTAGGTTCGGGGAGCTGTTTTTT. Protein: CAWSREGARFGELFF.

V and J are TRBV19 and TRBJ1-1; D is ambiguous. The V and J ends lost 3 bases and 0 bases respectively, with 8 bases between them. The CDR3 has 14 residues. In germline, CDR1 is LNHDA, CDR2 SQIVND (reference sequence). CDR3 in amino acids: CASSIRRMNTEAFF. CDR3 DNA sequence: TGTGCCAGTAGTATCCGACGGATGAACACTGAAGCTTTCTTT.

The rearrangement links TRBV7-8 to TRBJ2-2; 7 bases align to TRBD2. Unmatched junction bases numbered 8, after V lost 7 bases and J lost 6 bases. This CDR3 contains 14 residues. Germline CDR1 SGHVS, CDR2 FQNEAQ. This CDR3 reads CASKGGPIPGELFF. As DNA, the CDR3 is TGTGCCAGCAAGGGAGGGCCGATCCCCGGGGAGCTGTTTTTT.

This sequence joins TRBV7-6 and TRBJ2-1, with 10 bases lining up with TRBD1. With V trimmed by 5 bases and J by 2 bases, 3 bases remained unmatched. This CDR3 is built from 15 residues. Germline CDR1 SGHVS, CDR2 FNYEAQ. The CDR3: CASSQGTGAYNEQFF. The CDR3, as DNA: TGTGCCAGCAGCCAGGGGACAGGGGCCTACAATGAGCAGTTCTTC.

On this clone: At one end, the junction sequence differs from germline, possibly due to a read error. The chain is built from TRBV11-2 and TRBJ2-1, with D possibly being TRBD1 (5 bases). CDR3 length equals 13 residues. In germline, CDR1 is SGHAT, CDR2 FQNNGV. The CDR3 here is CASSIDSIGEQFF. The DNA of the CDR3 is TGTGCCAGCAGCATAGACAGTATCGGTGAGCAGTTCTTC.

This rearrangement joins TRBV29-1 to TRBJ2-2, with D hard to call. Germline CDR1 SQVTM, CDR2 ANQGSEA. The germline V and J ends were trimmed by 4 bases and 6 bases, with 6 bases remaining between them. CDR3 length: 11 residues. This chain's CDR3 is CSVVLAGELFF. In DNA form, the CDR3 reads TGCAGCGTTGTTTTGGCCGGGGAGCTGTTTTTT.

This clone occurred once. The chain joins TRBV4-3 to TRBJ1-5; D remains unclear. From germline, CDR1 is LGHNA and CDR2 YSLEER. The CDR3 spans 15 residues. V was trimmed by 6 bases and J by 0 bases, leaving 12 bases between them. The CDR3 nucleotides are TGCGCCAGCAGTCACGTGGTGGATAGCAATCAGCCCCAGCATTTT. Its translation: CASSHVVDSNQPQHF.

To note about this clone: This CDR3 is also generated by other DNA sequences in the sample. The rearrangement uses TRBV7-9 and TRBJ2-7, with 11 bases aligning to TRBD2. The CDR3 runs 14 residues. Looked up from germline, CDR1 is SEHNR and CDR2 is FQNEAQ (reference sequence). The junction had 3 bases not matched to a gene; V was cut back by 5 bases and J by 3 bases. The CDR3 sequence is CASSPGTSGYEQYF. DNA for the CDR3: TGTGCCAGCAGCCCGGGGACTAGCGGCTACGAGCAGTACTTC.

The CDR3 DNA is TGTGCCAGCAGCCTTCCCGGGACGGATTCCTACGAGCAGTACTTC. Translation gives CASSLPGTDSYEQYF. V is TRBV11-1 and J is TRBJ2-7; the D gene could be TRBD1 or TRBD2 (5 bases each). This CDR3 contains 15 residues. Germline values: CDR1 SGHAT, CDR2 FQDESV (reference sequence). Trimming removed 5 bases at V and 1 base at J, with 15 bases between.

Note on this clone: The likely explanation is a read error, given a far larger clone one base away. The gene calls are TRBV7-3 and TRBJ2-1; D gene uncertain. Germline assignment: CDR1 SGHTA and CDR2 FQGTGA. Trimming shortened V by 2 bases and J by 6 bases, and 14 bases separated the two germline ends. This CDR3 comprises 15 residues. CDR3 DNA sequence: TGTGCCAGCAGCTTAGTTCCAGAGGCCTGCAATGAGCAGTTCTTC. It yields the protein CASSLVPEACNEQFF. Full variable domain (remainder filled in from reference TRBV7-3 and TRBJ2-1): GAGVSQTPSNKVTEKGKYVELRCDPISGHTALYWYRQSLGQGPEFLIYFQGTGAADDSGLPNDRFFAVRPEGSVSTLKIQRTERGDSAVYLCASSLVPEACNEQFFGPGTRLTVL.

This chain uses TRBV30 with TRBJ2-1; 12 bases fit TRBD2. The length of the CDR3 is 14 residues. Looked up from germline, CDR1 is GTSNPN and CDR2 is SVGIG (reference sequence). V lost 3 bases to trimming and J lost 4 bases; unmatched junction nucleotides: 1. DNA for the CDR3: TGTGCCTGGAGAGGACTAGCGGGGTACAATGAGCAGTTCTTC. Its protein product is CAWRGLAGYNEQFF.

This rearrangement joins TRBV25-1 to TRBJ2-5; unclear D gene. V was pared by 3 bases and J by 5 bases, with 13 bases between. Per the germline V gene, CDR1 is MGHDK and CDR2 is SYGVNS. The CDR3 has 14 amino acids. The CDR3 loop reads CASSDFRSEETQYF. In nucleotides, the CDR3 is TGTGCCAGCAGTGATTTTAGGTCCGAGGAGACCCAGTACTTC.

About this clone: A much larger clone is a single base away; this may be a read error. The chain joins TRBV6-5 to TRBJ1-2; possibly TRBD1 for D (5 bases). Germline loops: CDR1 MNHEY, CDR2 SVGAGI. The CDR3 consists of 14 residues. V lost 5 bases and J lost 4, with 14 bases in between. The CDR3, as DNA: TGTGCCAGCAGTAGCCTACAGGTTAGCTATGGCTACACCTTC. It translates to CASSSLQVSYGYTF.

The sample holds a few counts of this clone. The same CDR3 also results from other DNA sequences found in this sample. The rearrangement uses TRBV21-1 and TRBJ2-4; TRBD2, the D gene given by the table, was not confirmed from the DNA. TRBV21-1 is flagged as a pseudogene. This CDR3 comprises 13 residues. CDR3 residues: CASGRGAKNIQYF. The CDR3 DNA follows: TGTGCCAGCGGCCGGGGGGCCAAAAACATTCAGTACTTC.

The table lists this clone with many counts. The chain employs TRBV29-1 and TRBJ2-5; 10 bases map to TRBD2. Looked up from germline, CDR1 is SQVTM and CDR2 is ANQGSEA. V shed 6 bases and J 5 bases; nucleotides not matched to a gene: 6. The CDR3 runs 13 residues. Written as DNA, the CDR3 is TGCAGCGTGCAAACTAGCGGGGAGGAGACCCAGTACTTC. Translated, it gives CSVQTSGEETQYF.

This clone was seen a few times. The chain combines TRBV10-3 with TRBJ1-5; unclear D gene. The V end was cut by 5 bases, the J end by 6 bases, with 11 bases between. The V gene's germline CDR1 is ENHRY and CDR2 SYGVKD. The CDR3 totals 13 residues. CDR3 DNA sequence: TGTGCCATCAGTCCCTTGGACGGTCAGCCCCAGCATTTT. It specifies CAISPLDGQPQHF.

The chain links TRBV7-2 to TRBJ2-3; 8 bases agree with TRBD2. Germline V gene data show CDR1 as SGHTA and CDR2 as FQGNSA. V lost 4 bases, J lost 1 base, and 13 bases stayed unmatched. The CDR3 consists of 18 residues. DNA of the CDR3: TGTGCCAGCAGCTCGCACGCCCCGACTAGCGTCGGCACAGATACGCAGTATTTT. It is translated as CASSSHAPTSVGTDTQYF. The complete variable domain, with remaining parts taken from reference TRBV7-2 and TRBJ2-3, reads GAGVSQSPSNKVTEKGKDVELRCDPISGHTALYWYRQSLGQGLEFLIYFQGNSAPDKSGLPSDRFSAERTGGSVSTLTIQRTQQEDSAVYLCASSSHAPTSVGTDTQYFGPGTRLTVL.

The rearrangement links TRBV5-6 to TRBJ2-5; TRBD2 matches 11 bases. Trimming at V came to 0 bases and at J to 5 bases, leaving 9 bases not matched to a gene. Looked up from germline, CDR1 is SGHDT and CDR2 is YYEEEE. This CDR3 is 17 amino acids long. CDR3 in amino acids: CASSLEALAGAGETQYF. CDR3 sequence (DNA): TGTGCCAGCAGCTTGGAGGCACTAGCGGGAGCAGGTGAGACCCAGTACTTC.

This clone was found a few times. The V gene is TRBV18, the J gene TRBJ1-1; D call uncertain. CDR1 and CDR2 (germline): KGHSH, LQKENI. Trimming cost V 0 bases and J 1 base, with 12 bases left between them. CDR3 length: 16 residues. The CDR3 is CASSPPYREPNTEAFF. The CDR3 bases are TGTGCCAGCTCACCACCTTACCGCGAACCGAACACTGAAGCTTTCTTT.

V is TRBV6-6 and J is TRBJ2-7, with TRBD1 matching 9 bases. The V gene's germline CDR1 is MNHNY and CDR2 SVGAGI (reference sequence). The J segment lost 5 bases and the V segment lost 6 bases, leaving 8 bases of the junction unmatched. The CDR3 is 14 residues long. This CDR3 is CASRPGQGSNEQYF. In DNA, the CDR3 is TGTGCCAGCAGACCGGGACAGGGATCCAACGAGCAGTACTTC.